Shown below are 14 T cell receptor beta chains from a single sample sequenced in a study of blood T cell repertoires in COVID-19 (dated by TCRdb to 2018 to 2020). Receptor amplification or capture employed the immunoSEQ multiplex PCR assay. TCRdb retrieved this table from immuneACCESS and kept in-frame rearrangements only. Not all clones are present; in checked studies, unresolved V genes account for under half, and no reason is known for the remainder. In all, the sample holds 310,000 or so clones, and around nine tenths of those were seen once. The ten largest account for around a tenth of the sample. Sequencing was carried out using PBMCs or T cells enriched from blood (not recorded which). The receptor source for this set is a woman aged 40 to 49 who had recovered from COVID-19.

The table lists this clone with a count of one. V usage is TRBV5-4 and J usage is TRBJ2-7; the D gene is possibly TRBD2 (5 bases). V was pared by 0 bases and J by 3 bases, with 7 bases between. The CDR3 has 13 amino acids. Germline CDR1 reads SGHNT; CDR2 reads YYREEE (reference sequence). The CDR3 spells CASSLGTGYEQYF. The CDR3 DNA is TGTGCCAGCAGCTTGGGGACTGGCTACGAGCAGTACTTC.

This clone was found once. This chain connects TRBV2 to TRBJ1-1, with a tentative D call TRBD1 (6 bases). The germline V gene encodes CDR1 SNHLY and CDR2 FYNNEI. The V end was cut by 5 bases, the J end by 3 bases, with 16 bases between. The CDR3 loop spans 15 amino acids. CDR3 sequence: CASSPWPGADTEAFF. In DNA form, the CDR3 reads TGTGCCAGCAGTCCCTGGCCAGGGGCGGACACTGAAGCTTTCTTT. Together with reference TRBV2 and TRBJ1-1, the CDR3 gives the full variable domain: EPEVTQTPSHQVTQMGQEVILRCVPISNHLYFYWYRQILGQKVEFLVSFYNNEISEKSEIFDDQFSVERPDGSNFTLKIRSTKLEDSAMYFCASSPWPGADTEAFFGQGTRLTVV.

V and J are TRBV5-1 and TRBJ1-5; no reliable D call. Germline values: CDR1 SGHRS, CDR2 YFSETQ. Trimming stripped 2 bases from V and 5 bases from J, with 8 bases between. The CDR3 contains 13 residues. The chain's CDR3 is CASSLNGDQPQHF. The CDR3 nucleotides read TGCGCCAGCAGCTTAAACGGGGATCAGCCCCAGCATTTT.

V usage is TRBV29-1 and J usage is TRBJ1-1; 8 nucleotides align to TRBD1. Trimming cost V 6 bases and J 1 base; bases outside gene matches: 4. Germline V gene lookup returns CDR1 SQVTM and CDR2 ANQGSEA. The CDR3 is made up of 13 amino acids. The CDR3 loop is CSVTGGGNTEAFF. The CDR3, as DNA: TGCAGCGTCACAGGGGGAGGGAACACTGAAGCTTTCTTT.

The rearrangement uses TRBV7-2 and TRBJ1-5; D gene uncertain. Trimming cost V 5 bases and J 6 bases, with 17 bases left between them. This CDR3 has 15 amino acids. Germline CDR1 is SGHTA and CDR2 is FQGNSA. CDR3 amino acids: CASSTIREGGQPQHF. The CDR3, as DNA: TGTGCCAGCAGCACGATCCGGGAAGGCGGTCAGCCCCAGCATTTT.

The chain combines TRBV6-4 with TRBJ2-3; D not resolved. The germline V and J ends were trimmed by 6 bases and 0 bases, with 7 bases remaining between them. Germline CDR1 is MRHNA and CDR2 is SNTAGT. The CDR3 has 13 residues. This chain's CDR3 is CASSSGSTDTQYF. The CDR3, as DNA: TGTGCCAGCAGCAGTGGTAGCACAGATACGCAGTATTTT.

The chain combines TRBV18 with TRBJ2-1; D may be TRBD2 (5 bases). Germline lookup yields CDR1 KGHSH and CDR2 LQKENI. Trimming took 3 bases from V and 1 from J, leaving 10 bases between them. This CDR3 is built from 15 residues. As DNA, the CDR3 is TGTGCCAGCTCACCGTTAGAGGGTTCCTACAATGAGCAGTTCTTC. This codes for CASSPLEGSYNEQFF. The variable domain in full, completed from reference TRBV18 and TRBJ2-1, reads NAGVMQNPRHLVRRRGQEARLRCSPMKGHSHVYWYRQLPEEGLKFMVYLQKENIIDESGMPKERFSAEFPKEGPSILRIQQVVRGDSAAYFCASSPLEGSYNEQFFGPGTRLTVL.

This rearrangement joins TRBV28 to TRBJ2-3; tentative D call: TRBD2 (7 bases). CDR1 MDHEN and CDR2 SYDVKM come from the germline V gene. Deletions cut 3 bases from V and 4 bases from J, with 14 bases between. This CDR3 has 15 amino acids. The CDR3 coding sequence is TGTGCCAGCAGTTTGCCTCGGGGGGCGGCAGATACGCAGTATTTT. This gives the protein CASSLPRGAADTQYF.

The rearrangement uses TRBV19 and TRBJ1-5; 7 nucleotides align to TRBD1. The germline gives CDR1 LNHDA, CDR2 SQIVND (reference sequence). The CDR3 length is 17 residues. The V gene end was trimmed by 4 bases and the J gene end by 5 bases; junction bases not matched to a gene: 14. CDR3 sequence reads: CASSKMPLDRFHQPQHF. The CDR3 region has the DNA TGTGCCAGTAGTAAAATGCCCCTGGACAGGTTTCATCAGCCCCAGCATTTT.

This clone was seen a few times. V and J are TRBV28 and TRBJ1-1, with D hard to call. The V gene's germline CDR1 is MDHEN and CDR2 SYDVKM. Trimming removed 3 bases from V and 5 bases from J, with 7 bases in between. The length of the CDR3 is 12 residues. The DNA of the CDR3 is TGTGCCAGCAGTTTCGGGTTGACTGAAGCTTTCTTT. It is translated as CASSFGLTEAFF.

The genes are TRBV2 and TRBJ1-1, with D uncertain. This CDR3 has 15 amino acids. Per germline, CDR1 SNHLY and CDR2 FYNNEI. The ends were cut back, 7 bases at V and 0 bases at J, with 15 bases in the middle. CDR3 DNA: TGTGCCAGCACCCCCCCGGGGATTGTGAACACTGAAGCTTTCTTT. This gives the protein CASTPPGIVNTEAFF.

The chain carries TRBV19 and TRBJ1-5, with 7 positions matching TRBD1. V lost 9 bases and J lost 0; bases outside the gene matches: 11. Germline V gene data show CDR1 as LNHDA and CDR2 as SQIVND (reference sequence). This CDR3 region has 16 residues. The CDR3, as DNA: TGTGCCAGCAGACAGGGATTGGTTCTTAGCAATCAGCCCCAGCATTTT. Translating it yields CASRQGLVLSNQPQHF.

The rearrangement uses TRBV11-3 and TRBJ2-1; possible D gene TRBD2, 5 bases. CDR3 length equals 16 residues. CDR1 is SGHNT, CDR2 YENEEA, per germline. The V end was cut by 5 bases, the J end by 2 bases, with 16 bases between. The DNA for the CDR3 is TGTGCCAGCAGCACCCTAGCCCGTAGCACCTACAATGAGCAGTTCTTC. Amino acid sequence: CASSTLARSTYNEQFF.

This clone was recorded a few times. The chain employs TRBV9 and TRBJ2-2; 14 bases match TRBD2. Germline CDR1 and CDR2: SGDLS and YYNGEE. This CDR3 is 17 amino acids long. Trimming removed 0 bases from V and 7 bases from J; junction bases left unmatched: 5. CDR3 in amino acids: CASSVGLAGGPVGELFF. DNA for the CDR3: TGTGCCAGCAGCGTAGGACTAGCGGGAGGGCCGGTCGGGGAGCTGTTTTTT.